Listed here are 29 T cell receptor beta chains from one sample, sequenced in a study of T cell changes during pregnancy in multiple sclerosis. Data came from immunoSEQ multiplex PCR; TCRdb stores just in-frame clones and leaves some out. The sample includes tens of thousands of clones, 80% to 95% of them seen just once. The sequences come from CD8+ T cells from peripheral blood mononuclear cells, collected in the third trimester of pregnancy. These receptors originate from a female donor with multiple sclerosis, enrolled in a pregnancy study.

V and J are TRBV25-1 and TRBJ2-5; TRBD1 aligns across 8 bases. This CDR3 contains 17 residues. Germline V gives CDR1 MGHDK, CDR2 SYGVNS. Trimming cost V 4 bases and J 2 bases; bases outside gene matches: 12. The DNA for the CDR3 is TGTGCCAGCAGTGGGGAGACCTACAGGGGGTTACAAGAGACCCAGTACTTC. Protein: CASSGETYRGLQETQYF.

This sequence joins TRBV6-6 and TRBJ2-7; TRBD1 might be the D (5 bases). The ends were cut back, 2 bases at V and 2 bases at J, with 13 bases in the middle. Germline loops: CDR1 MNHNY, CDR2 SVGAGI (reference sequence). This CDR3 spans 15 amino acids. CDR3 sequence: CASSYVQVGTYEQYF. In DNA form, the CDR3 reads TGTGCCAGCAGTTACGTACAGGTTGGTACCTACGAGCAGTACTTC.

The genes are TRBV5-1 and TRBJ2-2, with D possibly matching TRBD1 (6 bases). V gave up 1 base and J gave up 0 bases, with 10 bases separating them. The germline gives CDR1 SGHRS, CDR2 YFSETQ. There are 16 residues in the CDR3. As DNA, the CDR3 is TGCGCCAGCAGCTTGAGGGCAGGGGCGAACACCGGGGAGCTGTTTTTT. Protein product: CASSLRAGANTGELFF.

V gene TRBV29-1 combines with J gene TRBJ2-7; the D is unclear. The germline gives CDR1 SQVTM, CDR2 ANQGSEA. Trimming left V 5 bases short and J 5 bases short, with 19 bases between. The CDR3 has 14 amino acids. CDR3 in amino acids: CSVYNPLGENEQYF. The CDR3, as DNA: TGCAGCGTTTACAACCCCTTGGGCGAGAACGAGCAGTACTTC.

The chain combines TRBV9 with TRBJ1-1; D might be TRBD1 (6 bases). V was cut by 4 bases and J by 6 bases, with 13 bases left in between. The germline CDR1 and CDR2 sequences are SGDLS and YYNGEE. The CDR3 extends over 13 amino acids. CDR3 nucleotides: TGTGCCAGCAGCCTTTTCGGACAGTCTGAAGCTTTCTTT. It translates to CASSLFGQSEAFF.

The J gene is TRBJ2-3, the V gene TRBV13, with TRBD2 identical over 12 bases. V gave up 5 bases and J gave up 2 bases; unmatched junction bases: 11. The CDR3 consists of 18 residues. Per the germline V gene, CDR1 is PRHDT and CDR2 is FYEKMQ (reference sequence). The CDR3 nucleotides are TGTGCCAGCAGCCTTCAGGGACTAGCGGGTATTTTCACAGATACGCAGTATTTT. It encodes CASSLQGLAGIFTDTQYF.

This clone came up once. The V call is TRBV2, the J call TRBJ2-1; 9 positions agree with TRBD2. The trim removed 1 base at V and 4 bases at J, leaving 2 bases unmatched. Germline values: CDR1 SNHLY, CDR2 FYNNEI. CDR3 length: 15 residues. CDR3: CASSEGAGGYNEQFF. CDR3 coding DNA: TGTGCCAGCAGTGAAGGAGCGGGAGGATACAATGAGCAGTTCTTC.

The gene calls are TRBV11-3 and TRBJ2-7, with D hard to call. V lost 5 bases and J lost 4, with 9 bases in between. This CDR3 region has 12 residues. CDR1 SGHNT and CDR2 YENEEA come from the germline V gene. In nucleotides, the CDR3 is TGTGCCAGCAGCATTCAACGGTACGAGCAGTACTTC. This sequence encodes CASSIQRYEQYF. The complete variable domain, with remaining parts taken from reference TRBV11-3 and TRBJ2-7, reads EAGVVQSPRYKIIEKKQPVAFWCNPISGHNTLYWYLQNLGQGPELLIRYENEEAVDDSQLPKDRFSAERLKGVDSTLKIQPAELGDSAVYLCASSIQRYEQYFGPGTRLTVT.

The V call is TRBV14, the J call TRBJ2-1; 9 nucleotides line up with TRBD2. V lost 5 bases to trimming and J lost 8 bases; unmatched junction nucleotides: 10. The CDR3 contains 15 residues. CDR1 SGHDN and CDR2 FVKESK come from the germline V gene. The CDR3 here is CASSGWAGGPHEQFF. The CDR3 DNA sequence: TGTGCCAGCAGCGGGTGGGCGGGAGGGCCTCATGAGCAGTTCTTC.

The V and J genes are TRBV7-9 and TRBJ2-1; 9 nucleotides agree with TRBD1. Trimming took 4 bases from V and 5 from J; bases not matched to a gene: 9. In germline, CDR1 is SEHNR, CDR2 FQNEAQ (reference sequence). The CDR3 extends over 16 amino acids. CDR3 sequence (DNA): TGTGCCAGCAGCTCTTCTGGACAGGGGCCCCACAATGAGCAGTTCTTC. Amino acids: CASSSSGQGPHNEQFF. Using reference TRBV7-9 and TRBJ2-1 for the parts outside the CDR3, the full variable domain is DTGVSQNPRHKITKRGQNVTFRCDPISEHNRLYWYRQTLGQGPEFLTYFQNEAQLEKSRLLSDRFSAERPKGSFSTLEIQRTEQGDSAMYLCASSSSGQGPHNEQFFGPGTRLTVL.

This rearrangement joins TRBV7-9 to TRBJ2-7; no clear D gene. Per the germline V gene, CDR1 is SEHNR and CDR2 is FQNEAQ (reference sequence). The CDR3 loop spans 14 amino acids. Trimming took 5 bases from V and 4 from J, leaving 15 bases between them. CDR3 sequence reads: CASSPRLSTYEQYF. CDR3 coding DNA: TGTGCCAGCAGCCCAAGACTTTCGACTTACGAGCAGTACTTC.

The chain joins TRBV7-3 to TRBJ2-1; D is unclear. The germline gives CDR1 SGHTA, CDR2 FQGTGA. The CDR3 loop spans 14 amino acids. The ends were cut back, 4 bases at V and 1 base at J, with 8 bases in the middle. The CDR3, as DNA: TGTGCCAGCAGCTCCGCAGGATCCTACAATGAGCAGTTCTTC. This translates into CASSSAGSYNEQFF. Drawing the rest from reference TRBV7-3 and TRBJ2-1, the complete variable domain is GAGVSQTPSNKVTEKGKYVELRCDPISGHTALYWYRQSLGQGPEFLIYFQGTGAADDSGLPNDRFFAVRPEGSVSTLKIQRTERGDSAVYLCASSSAGSYNEQFFGPGTRLTVL.

By share, this clone ranks as medium-sized. This sequence joins TRBV27 and TRBJ1-5; D not resolved. There are 13 residues in the CDR3. Germline CDR1 is MNHEY and CDR2 is SMNVEV (reference sequence). Trimming removed 5 bases from V and 6 bases from J, with 11 bases in between. The CDR3, as DNA: TGTGCCAGCAGTCCCCTCTCCTTTCAGCCCCAGCATTTT. Its translation is CASSPLSFQPQHF.

The chain couples TRBV11-2 to TRBJ2-7; 9 positions match TRBD2. Losses at the gene ends were 0 bases for V and 0 bases for J; bases not matched to a gene: 3. The CDR3 is 16 residues long. Per the germline V gene, CDR1 is SGHAT and CDR2 is FQNNGV. CDR3 amino acids: CASSLELAGASYEQYF. The CDR3 DNA reads as TGTGCCAGCAGCTTAGAGTTAGCGGGAGCCTCCTACGAGCAGTACTTC.

V is TRBV4-3 and J is TRBJ1-2; TRBD1 matches at 10 bases. Germline CDR1 LGHNA, CDR2 YSLEER. V lost 2 bases to trimming and J lost 8 bases; unmatched junction nucleotides: 8. CDR3 length: 15 residues. CDR3: CASSQFRTGGGGYTF. In DNA, the CDR3 is TGCGCCAGCAGCCAATTTAGGACAGGGGGTGGCGGCTACACCTTC.

The rearrangement joins TRBV7-9 to TRBJ1-2; D not certain. V was clipped by 2 bases and J by 6 bases, with 16 bases between them. CDR3 size: 15 residues. In germline, CDR1 is SEHNR, CDR2 FQNEAQ (reference sequence). CDR3 nucleotides: TGTGCCAGCAGCTTAAATAAGGCAGGTTCGGATGGCTACACCTTC. This codes for CASSLNKAGSDGYTF.

The rearrangement joins TRBV4-3 to TRBJ2-2; no definite D call. This CDR3 region has 15 residues. Trimming removed 0 bases at V and 3 bases at J, with 8 bases between. From germline, CDR1 is LGHNA and CDR2 YSLEER. The CDR3 bases are TGCGCCAGCAGCCAAGATGGCAGCGACACCGGGGAGCTGTTTTTT. It translates to CASSQDGSDTGELFF.

This chain connects TRBV13 to TRBJ2-7; TRBD1 matches 8 bases. Per the germline V gene, CDR1 is PRHDT and CDR2 is FYEKMQ (reference sequence). The CDR3 contains 14 residues. V shed 0 bases, J shed 3 bases, and the junction held 1 base outside the gene matches. CDR3 residues: CASSLGDRVYEQYF. The CDR3 bases are TGTGCCAGCAGCTTAGGGGACAGGGTCTACGAGCAGTACTTC.

CDR3 DNA: TGTGCCAGCAGCTTAGGAGGGGGGGCTTACAATGAGCAGTTCTTC. Amino acid sequence: CASSLGGGAYNEQFF. The J gene is TRBJ2-1, the V gene TRBV11-2; perhaps TRBD2 as D (7 bases). The CDR3 extends over 15 amino acids. Germline CDR1 and CDR2: SGHAT and FQNNGV. Trimming took off 1 base at V and 4 bases at J, with 11 bases between the two ends.

The chain couples TRBV4-1 to TRBJ1-4; 8 bases fit TRBD1. V was pared by 4 bases and J by 3 bases, with 10 bases of the junction left unmatched. The CDR3 has 17 residues. The germline CDR1 and CDR2 sequences are MGHRA and YSYEKL. Here the CDR3 DNA reads TGCGCCAGCAGCCCCGGACAGGGCCTTGTGGCTAATGAAAAACTGTTTTTT. Translation gives CASSPGQGLVANEKLFF.

This chain links TRBV5-5 with TRBJ1-3, with TRBD1 matching over 8 bases. Trimming took 4 bases from V and 6 from J; bases not matched to a gene: 12. CDR1 and CDR2 (germline): SGHKS, YYEKEE (reference sequence). This CDR3 comprises 16 residues. In nucleotides, the CDR3 is TGTGCCAGCAGCACAGACCTCCGGACAGGGTTAAACACCATATATTTT. It encodes CASSTDLRTGLNTIYF.

The chain carries TRBV6-5 and TRBJ1-2; 7 nucleotides agree with TRBD1. The V and J ends lost 7 bases and 4 bases, in that order; junction bases with no gene match: 6. The V gene's germline CDR1 is MNHEY and CDR2 SVGAGI. The CDR3 runs 13 residues. This CDR3 reads CASTPDRFYGYTF. The CDR3 region has the DNA TGTGCCAGCACCCCGGACAGGTTCTATGGCTACACCTTC.

This chain joins TRBV7-9 and TRBJ2-1, with a tentative D call TRBD1 (6 bases). CDR1 and CDR2 (germline): SEHNR, FQNEAQ (reference sequence). CDR3 length: 15 amino acids. Trimming cost V 4 bases and J 4 bases, with 14 bases left between them. CDR3 sequence: CASSWNRAPYNEQFF. Here the CDR3 DNA reads TGTGCCAGCAGCTGGAACAGGGCACCATACAATGAGCAGTTCTTC.

The V and J genes are TRBV10-2 and TRBJ2-7; 8 bases map to TRBD1. With V trimmed by 3 bases and J by 2 bases, 9 bases remained unmatched. Germline V gene lookup returns CDR1 WSHSY and CDR2 SAAADI. CDR3 size: 16 residues. The CDR3 DNA reads TGCGCCAGCAGTGACCTGGACAGGGCCGAGACCTACGAGCAGTACTTC. Translating it yields CASSDLDRAETYEQYF.

In its sample, this clone ranks as medium-sized. This chain links TRBV6-1 with TRBJ2-7; the D gene is possibly TRBD1 (6 bases). The V end was cut by 5 bases, the J end by 0 bases, with 14 bases between. Germline V gene lookup returns CDR1 MNHNS and CDR2 SASEGT. The CDR3 is made up of 15 amino acids. This CDR3 reads CASSIGQGSSYEQYF. In nucleotides, the CDR3 is TGTGCCAGCAGTATCGGGCAGGGGTCCTCCTACGAGCAGTACTTC.

The chain couples TRBV14 to TRBJ2-7; D is possibly TRBD2 (5 bases). The CDR3 totals 15 residues. Germline values: CDR1 SGHDN, CDR2 FVKESK. V lost 4 bases, J lost 2 bases, and 15 bases lay in between. CDR3 nucleotide sequence: TGTGCCAGCAGCCCTCAGGACTTATGGACCTACGAGCAGTACTTC. Translated: CASSPQDLWTYEQYF.

The rearrangement joins TRBV4-1 to TRBJ1-5, with D possibly TRBD1 on 6 matching bases. Germline V gene sequence: CDR1 MGHRA, CDR2 YSYEKL. The CDR3 consists of 15 residues. V was cut by 0 bases and J by 4 bases, with 10 bases left in between. Here the CDR3 DNA reads TGCGCCAGCAGCCAAGACAGGGGTAGAAATCAGCCCCAGCATTTT. The encoded protein is CASSQDRGRNQPQHF.

The genes are TRBV6-1 and TRBJ2-7; 8 positions agree with TRBD1. Germline CDR1 reads MNHNS; CDR2 reads SASEGT. The CDR3 has 14 residues. Germline trimming cut 3 bases from V and 2 bases from J; bases unmatched to any gene: 3. The CDR3 is CASSDLTGAYEQYF. For the CDR3, the DNA is TGTGCCAGCAGTGACCTGACAGGGGCCTACGAGCAGTACTTC.

This chain links TRBV7-2 with TRBJ2-7, with TRBD2 identical over 13 bases. The germline V gene encodes CDR1 SGHTA and CDR2 FQGNSA. The CDR3 is made up of 16 amino acids. Losses at the gene ends were 1 base for V and 5 bases for J; bases not matched to a gene: 5. The CDR3 loop is CASSLELAGGRHEQYF. CDR3 nucleotides: TGTGCCAGCAGCTTAGAACTAGCGGGGGGGCGACACGAGCAGTACTTC.